This TCR beta chain was sequenced during a study of blood T cell repertoires in COVID-19. Overall study: Researchers got acute and convalescent COVID-19 samples from the United States, Italy and Spain. The cDNA or gDNA used as material had been derived from T cells, B-cell-depleted T cells, or PBMCs.

The data were produced by immunoSEQ multiplex PCR, yet TCRdb's version contains in-frame clones alone and is incomplete. Here the sample spans a few hundred thousand clones, 80% to 90% being singletons. Trimming took 5 bases from V and 5 from J; bases not matched to a gene: 8. The germline CDR1 and CDR2 sequences are SQVTM and ANQGSEA. The CDR3 consists of 15 residues. The specimen was peripheral blood. The V gene is TRBV29-1, the J gene TRBJ1-4; 10 bases map to TRBD1. The source of this sequence is a man aged 50-59 years with acute or convalescent COVID-19. The CDR3 nucleotides are TGCAGCGTTTCCAGGACAGGGGGGACAAATGAAAAACTGTTTTTT. Its protein product is CSVSRTGGTNEKLFF. The entire variable domain, with the rest obtained from reference TRBV29-1 and TRBJ1-4, is as follows: SAVISQKPSRDICQRGTSLTIQCQVDSQVTMMFWYRQQPGQSLTLIATANQGSEATYESGFVIDKFPISRPNLTFSTLTVSNMSPEDSSIYLCSVSRTGGTNEKLFFGSGTQLSVL.